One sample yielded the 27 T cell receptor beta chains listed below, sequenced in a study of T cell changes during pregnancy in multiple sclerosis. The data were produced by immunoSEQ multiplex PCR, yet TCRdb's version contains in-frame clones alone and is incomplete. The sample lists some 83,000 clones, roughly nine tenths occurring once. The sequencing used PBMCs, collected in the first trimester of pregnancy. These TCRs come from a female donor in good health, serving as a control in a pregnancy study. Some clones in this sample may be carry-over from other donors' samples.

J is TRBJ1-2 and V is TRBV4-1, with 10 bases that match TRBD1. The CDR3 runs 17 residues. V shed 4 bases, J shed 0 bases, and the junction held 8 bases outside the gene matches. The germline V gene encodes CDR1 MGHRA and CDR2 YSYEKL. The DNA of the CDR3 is TGCGCCAGCAGCCGAGAGACAGGGGGCGCATCTAACTATGGCTACACCTTC. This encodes CASSRETGGASNYGYTF.

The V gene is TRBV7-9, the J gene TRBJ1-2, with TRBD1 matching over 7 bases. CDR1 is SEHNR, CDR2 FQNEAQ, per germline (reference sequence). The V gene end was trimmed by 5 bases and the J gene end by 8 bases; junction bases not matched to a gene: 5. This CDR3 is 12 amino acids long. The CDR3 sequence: CASSPGGLGYTF. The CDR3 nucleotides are TGTGCCAGCAGCCCAGGGGGATTGGGCTACACCTTC.

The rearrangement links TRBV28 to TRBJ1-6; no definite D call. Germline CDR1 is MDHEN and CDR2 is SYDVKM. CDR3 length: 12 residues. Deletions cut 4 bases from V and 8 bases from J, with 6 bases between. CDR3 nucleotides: TGTGCCAGCAGTTCTCCCCATTCACCCCTCCACTTT. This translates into CASSSPHSPLHF.

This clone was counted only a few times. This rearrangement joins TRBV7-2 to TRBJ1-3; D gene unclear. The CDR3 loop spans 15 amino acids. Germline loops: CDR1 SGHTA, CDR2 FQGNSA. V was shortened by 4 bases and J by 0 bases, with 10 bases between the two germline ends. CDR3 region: CASSYDSNSGNTIYF. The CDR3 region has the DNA TGTGCCAGCAGCTACGACTCTAACTCTGGAAACACCATATATTTT.

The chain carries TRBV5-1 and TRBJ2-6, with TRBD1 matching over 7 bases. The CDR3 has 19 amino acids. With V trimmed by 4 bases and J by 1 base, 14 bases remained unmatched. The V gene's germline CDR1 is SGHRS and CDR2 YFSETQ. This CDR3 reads CASSRRPDRDMSGANVLTF. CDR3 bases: TGCGCCAGCAGCCGACGCCCAGACAGGGATATGTCTGGGGCCAACGTCCTGACTTTC.

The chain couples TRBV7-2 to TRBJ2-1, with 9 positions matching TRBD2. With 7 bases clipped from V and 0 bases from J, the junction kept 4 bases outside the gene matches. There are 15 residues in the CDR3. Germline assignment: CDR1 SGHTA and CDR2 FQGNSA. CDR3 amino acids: CASTQAGGSYNEQFF. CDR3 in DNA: TGTGCCAGCACCCAAGCGGGGGGCTCCTACAATGAGCAGTTCTTC. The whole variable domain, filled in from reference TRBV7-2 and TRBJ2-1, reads GAGVSQSPSNKVTEKGKDVELRCDPISGHTALYWYRQSLGQGLEFLIYFQGNSAPDKSGLPSDRFSAERTGGSVSTLTIQRTQQEDSAVYLCASTQAGGSYNEQFFGPGTRLTVL.

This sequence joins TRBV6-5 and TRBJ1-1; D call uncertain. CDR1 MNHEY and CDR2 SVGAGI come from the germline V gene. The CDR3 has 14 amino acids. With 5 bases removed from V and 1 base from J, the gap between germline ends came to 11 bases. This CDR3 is CASSPKTANTEAFF. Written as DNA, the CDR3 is TGTGCCAGCAGTCCTAAAACAGCGAACACTGAAGCTTTCTTT.

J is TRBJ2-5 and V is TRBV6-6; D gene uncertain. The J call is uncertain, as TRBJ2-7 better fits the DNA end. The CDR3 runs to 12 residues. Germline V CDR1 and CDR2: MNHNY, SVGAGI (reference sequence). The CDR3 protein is CASSVSFYEQYF. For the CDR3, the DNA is TGTGCCAGCAGCGTCTCGTTCTACGAGCAGTACTTC.

The CDR3 bases are TGCAGCGTGATATTTGACAGGGAGGAAAAACTGTTTTTT. The encoded protein is CSVIFDREEKLFF. The J gene is TRBJ1-4, the V gene TRBV29-1; 7 bases agree with TRBD1. Germline V CDR1 and CDR2: SQVTM, ANQGSEA. This CDR3 contains 13 residues. V dropped 6 bases and J dropped 8; count of bases not matched to a gene: 9.

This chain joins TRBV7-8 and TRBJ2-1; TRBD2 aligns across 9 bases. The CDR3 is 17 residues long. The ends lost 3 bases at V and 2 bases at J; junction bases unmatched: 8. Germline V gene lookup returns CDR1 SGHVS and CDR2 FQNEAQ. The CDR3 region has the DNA TGTGCCAGCAGCTTGATTAGCGGGAGTGCCCCCTACAATGAGCAGTTCTTC. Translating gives CASSLISGSAPYNEQFF.

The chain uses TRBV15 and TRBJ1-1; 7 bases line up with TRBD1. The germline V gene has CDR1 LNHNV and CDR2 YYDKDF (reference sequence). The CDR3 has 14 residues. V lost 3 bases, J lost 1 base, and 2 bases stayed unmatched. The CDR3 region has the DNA TGTGCCACCAGCAGCCACAGGGGGAACACTGAAGCTTTCTTT. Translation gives CATSSHRGNTEAFF.

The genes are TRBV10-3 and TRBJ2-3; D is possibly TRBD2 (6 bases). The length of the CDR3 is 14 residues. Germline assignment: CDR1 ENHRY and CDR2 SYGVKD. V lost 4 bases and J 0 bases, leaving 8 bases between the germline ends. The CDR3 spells CAISVGGSTDTQYF. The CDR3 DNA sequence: TGTGCCATCAGTGTCGGAGGGAGCACAGATACGCAGTATTTT.

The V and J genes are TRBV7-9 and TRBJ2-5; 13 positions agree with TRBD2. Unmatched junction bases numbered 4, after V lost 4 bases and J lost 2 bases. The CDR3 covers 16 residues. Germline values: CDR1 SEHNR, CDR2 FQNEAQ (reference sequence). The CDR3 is CASSSPGLAGQETQYF. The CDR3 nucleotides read TGTGCCAGCAGCTCTCCGGGACTAGCGGGACAAGAGACCCAGTACTTC. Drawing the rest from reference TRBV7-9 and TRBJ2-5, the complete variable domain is DTGVSQNPRHKITKRGQNVTFRCDPISEHNRLYWYRQTLGQGPEFLTYFQNEAQLEKSRLLSDRFSAERPKGSFSTLEIQRTEQGDSAMYLCASSSPGLAGQETQYFGPGTRLLVL.

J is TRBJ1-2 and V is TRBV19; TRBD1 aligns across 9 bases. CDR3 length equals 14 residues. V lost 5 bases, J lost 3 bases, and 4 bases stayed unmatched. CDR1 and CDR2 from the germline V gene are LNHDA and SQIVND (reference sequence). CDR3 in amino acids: CASSVQGADYGYTF. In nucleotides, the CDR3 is TGTGCCAGTAGTGTACAGGGGGCGGACTATGGCTACACCTTC.

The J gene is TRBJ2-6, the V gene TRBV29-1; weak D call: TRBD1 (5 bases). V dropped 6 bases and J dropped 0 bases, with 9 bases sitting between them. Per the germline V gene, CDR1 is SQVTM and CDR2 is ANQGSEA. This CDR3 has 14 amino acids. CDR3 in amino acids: CSVLDTSGANVLTF. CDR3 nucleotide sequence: TGCAGCGTCTTGGACACCTCTGGGGCCAACGTCCTGACTTTC. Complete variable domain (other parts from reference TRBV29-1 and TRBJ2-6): SAVISQKPSRDICQRGTSLTIQCQVDSQVTMMFWYRQQPGQSLTLIATANQGSEATYESGFVIDKFPISRPNLTFSTLTVSNMSPEDSSIYLCSVLDTSGANVLTFGAGSRLTVL.

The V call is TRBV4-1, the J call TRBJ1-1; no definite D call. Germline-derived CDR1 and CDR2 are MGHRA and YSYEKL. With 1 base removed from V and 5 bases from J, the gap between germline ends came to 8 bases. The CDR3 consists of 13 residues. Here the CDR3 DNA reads TGCGCCAGCAGCCAAGGCAGGCCGACTGAAGCTTTCTTT. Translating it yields CASSQGRPTEAFF.

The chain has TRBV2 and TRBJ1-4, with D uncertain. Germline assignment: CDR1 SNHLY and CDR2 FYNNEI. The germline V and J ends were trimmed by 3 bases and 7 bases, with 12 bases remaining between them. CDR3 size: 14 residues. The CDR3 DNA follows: TGTGCCAGCAGTGACCGGACTAATGGTGAAAAACTGTTTTTT. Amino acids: CASSDRTNGEKLFF.

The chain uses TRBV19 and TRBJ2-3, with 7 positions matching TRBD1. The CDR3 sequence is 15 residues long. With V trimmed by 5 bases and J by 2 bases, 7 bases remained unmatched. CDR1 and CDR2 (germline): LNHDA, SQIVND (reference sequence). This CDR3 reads CASSGRQGLTDTQYF. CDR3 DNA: TGTGCCAGTAGTGGAAGACAGGGCCTCACAGATACGCAGTATTTT.

The CDR3 protein is CASSHHPLPPGQGATEAFF. The DNA of the CDR3 is TGTGCCAGCAGCCACCATCCCTTACCCCCGGGACAGGGGGCCACTGAAGCTTTCTTT. This chain uses TRBV7-2 with TRBJ1-1; 12 bases are shared with TRBD1. The ends lost 5 bases at V and 4 bases at J; junction bases unmatched: 17. The CDR3 extends over 19 amino acids. CDR1 and CDR2 from the germline V gene are SGHTA and FQGNSA.

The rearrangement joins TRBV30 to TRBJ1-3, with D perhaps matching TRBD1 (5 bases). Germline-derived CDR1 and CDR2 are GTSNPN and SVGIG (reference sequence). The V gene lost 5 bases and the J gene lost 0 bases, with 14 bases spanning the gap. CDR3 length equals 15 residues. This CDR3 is CAWGQGAGSGNTIYF. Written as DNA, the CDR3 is TGTGCCTGGGGACAAGGGGCCGGCTCTGGAAACACCATATATTTT.

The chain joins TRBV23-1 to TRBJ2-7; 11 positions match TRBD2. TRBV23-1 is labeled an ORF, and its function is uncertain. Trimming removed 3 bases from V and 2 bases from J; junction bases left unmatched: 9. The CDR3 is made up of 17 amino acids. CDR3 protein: CASSQTSGTHSPYEQYF. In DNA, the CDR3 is TGCGCCAGCAGTCAGACTAGCGGGACCCATTCTCCCTACGAGCAGTACTTC.

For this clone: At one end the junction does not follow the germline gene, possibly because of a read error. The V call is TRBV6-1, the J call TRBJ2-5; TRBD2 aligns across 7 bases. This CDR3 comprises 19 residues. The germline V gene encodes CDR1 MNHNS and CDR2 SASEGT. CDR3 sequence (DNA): TGTGCCAGCAGTGGAAGCCTTAGAAAACCAGCGGGAACCCAAGAGGCCCAGTACTTC. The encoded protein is CASSGSLRKPAGTQEAQYF.

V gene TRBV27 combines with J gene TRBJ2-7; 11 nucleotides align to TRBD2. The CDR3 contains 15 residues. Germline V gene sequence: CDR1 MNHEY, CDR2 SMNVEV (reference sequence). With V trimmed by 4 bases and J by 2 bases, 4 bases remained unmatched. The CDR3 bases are TGTGCCAGCAGTTCCGGGACTAGCGGAACCTACGAGCAGTACTTC. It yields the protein CASSSGTSGTYEQYF.

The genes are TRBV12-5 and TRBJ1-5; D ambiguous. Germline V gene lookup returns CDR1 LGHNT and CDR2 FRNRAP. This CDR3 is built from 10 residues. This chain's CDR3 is CAYRRPPQHF. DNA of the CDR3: TGTGCCTACCGGAGGCCGCCCCAGCATTTT.

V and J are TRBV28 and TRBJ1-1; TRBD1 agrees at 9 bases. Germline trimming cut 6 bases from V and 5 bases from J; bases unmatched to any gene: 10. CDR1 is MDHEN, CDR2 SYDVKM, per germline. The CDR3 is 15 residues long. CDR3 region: CASSATGGGLTEAFF. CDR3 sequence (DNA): TGTGCCAGCAGCGCAACAGGGGGCGGTTTGACTGAAGCTTTCTTT.

In DNA form, the CDR3 reads TGCGCCAGCAGCCAAGAGGGAGAGAGCTCCTACAATGAGCAGTTCTTC. As protein: CASSQEGESSYNEQFF. This rearrangement joins TRBV4-3 to TRBJ2-1, with D maybe TRBD2 (5 bases). Trimming stripped 0 bases from V and 0 bases from J, with 9 bases between. CDR1 is LGHNA, CDR2 YSLEER, per germline. The CDR3 runs 16 residues.

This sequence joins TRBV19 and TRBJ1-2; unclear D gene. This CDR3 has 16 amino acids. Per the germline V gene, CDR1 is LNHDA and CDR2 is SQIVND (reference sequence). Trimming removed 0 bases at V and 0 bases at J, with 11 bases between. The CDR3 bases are TGTGCCAGTAGTATAGATCTCGAGCAGGCTAACTATGGCTACACCTTC. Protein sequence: CASSIDLEQANYGYTF.